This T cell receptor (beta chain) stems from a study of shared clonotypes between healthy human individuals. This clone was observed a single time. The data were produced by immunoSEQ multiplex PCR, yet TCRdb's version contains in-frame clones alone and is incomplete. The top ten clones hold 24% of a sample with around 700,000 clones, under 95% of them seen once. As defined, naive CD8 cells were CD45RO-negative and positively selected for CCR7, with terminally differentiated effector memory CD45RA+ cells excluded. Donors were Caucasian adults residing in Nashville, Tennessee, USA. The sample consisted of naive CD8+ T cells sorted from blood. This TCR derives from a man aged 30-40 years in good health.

The DNA for the CDR3 is TGTGCCAGCAGTTACGGACAGCCCCTAAGCAATGAGCAGTTCTTC. Its protein is CASSYGQPLSNEQFF. This sequence joins TRBV6-6 and TRBJ2-1; TRBD1 is a possible D gene (6 bases). CDR1 is MNHNY and CDR2 is SVGAGI in the germline V gene (reference sequence). Trimming removed 2 bases from V and 6 bases from J, with 14 bases in between. The CDR3 has 15 amino acids.